This T cell receptor (beta chain) was captured by sequencing in a study of T cells after yellow fever vaccination. As for the study in general: SMART-Seq v4 Ultra Low Input prepared the low-cell-number fractions.

A few counts support this clonotype. Antigen specificity is unknown. General observations from the study: The study found a weaker secondary response that peaked faster, day 5 versus 15. Overlap between CD4 and CD8 compartments was detected for a small share of clonotypes.

5'RACE template switching generated TCR cDNA, adding a universal primer site and UMIs. TCRdb independently ran MiXCR on the 5' RACE reads; one entry per CDR3 protein. In the table there are some 550,000 distinct CDR3 sequences, roughly 21% of which are singletons. The CDR3 has 14 residues. Germline V CDR1 and CDR2: DFQATT, SNEGSKA (reference sequence). V was clipped by 0 bases and J by 4 bases, with 13 bases between them. The gene calls are TRBV20-1 and TRBJ2-7; the D is unclear. The TCR originated in a man in his thirties or forties who received the YFV17D yellow fever vaccine. This specimen was PBMCs, taken 15 days after the yellow fever booster vaccination. CDR3 sequence (DNA): TGCAGTGCTAGAGATTCGGCAGGACCTTACGAGCAGTACTTC. Protein product: CSARDSAGPYEQYF.